This T cell receptor (beta chain) was recovered during a study of cytomegalovirus exposure and HLA in healthy donors. In the PCR, 60 Vbeta and 13 Jbeta primers were used. Sequencing was performed with immunoSEQ multiplex PCR; in TCRdb, only in-frame clones are kept and a portion is missing. The sample carries about 190,000 clones, under 85% recorded once. The sequencing input was PBMCs. The TCR was taken from a man aged 45-65 years in good health and CMV-seronegative.

The CDR3 reads CASSTSRSGANVLTF. The CDR3 DNA reads as TGTGCCAGCAGTACTAGCCGTTCTGGGGCCAACGTCCTGACTTTC. The rearrangement joins TRBV6-5 to TRBJ2-6; a weak D match, TRBD2 (6 bases). This CDR3 has 15 residues. V was shortened by 5 bases and J by 1 base, with 9 bases between the two germline ends. The germline gives CDR1 MNHEY, CDR2 SVGAGI.